This entry lists 13 T cell receptor beta chains sequenced from one sample in a study of blood T cell repertoires in COVID-19. Sequencing used immunoSEQ multiplex PCR; TCRdb keeps in-frame clones, though not all of them. The table has 290,000 or so clones, about nine tenths seen once; the top ten hold around 2.4%. The sequenced sample was PBMCs or T cells enriched from blood (not recorded which). All receptors derive from a young woman who had recovered from COVID-19.

The genes are TRBV12-3 or TRBV12-4 and TRBJ1-2; 8 positions agree with TRBD1. The length of the CDR3 is 12 residues. J lost 8 bases, V lost 3 bases, and 2 bases had no gene match. The CDR3 sequence is CASSFGDRGYTF. DNA of the CDR3: TGTGCCAGCAGTTTTGGGGACAGGGGCTACACCTTC.

The chain uses TRBV13 and TRBJ2-3; no reliable D call. CDR3 length: 12 amino acids. Trimming shortened V by 1 base and J by 5 bases, and 4 bases separated the two germline ends. Per germline, CDR1 PRHDT and CDR2 FYEKMQ (reference sequence). The CDR3 reads CASSLVQDTQYF. CDR3 DNA sequence: TGTGCCAGCAGCTTAGTCCAAGATACGCAGTATTTT. The full variable domain, completed using reference TRBV13 and TRBJ2-3, is AAGVIQSPRHLIKEKRETATLKCYPIPRHDTVYWYQQGPGQDPQFLISFYEKMQSDKGSIPDRFSAQQFSDYHSELNMSSLELGDSALYFCASSLVQDTQYFGPGTRLTVL.

This clone was picked up one time. The chain has TRBV30 and TRBJ1-2, with D unclear. The length of the CDR3 is 14 residues. Deletions cut 2 bases from V and 0 bases from J, with 10 bases between. From germline, CDR1 is GTSNPN and CDR2 SVGIG (reference sequence). The CDR3: CAWSPGPANYGYTF. CDR3 bases: TGTGCCTGGAGTCCAGGTCCAGCTAACTATGGCTACACCTTC.

This sequence joins TRBV5-1 and TRBJ1-4, with TRBD1 matching 9 bases. The trim removed 0 bases at V and 8 bases at J, leaving 8 bases unmatched. The CDR3 contains 16 residues. From germline, CDR1 is SGHRS and CDR2 YFSETQ. As DNA, the CDR3 is TGCGCCAGCAGCTTGGCCCGGGACAGGGACCGCGAAAAACTGTTTTTT. It codes for CASSLARDRDREKLFF.

The chain links TRBV11-2 to TRBJ2-1; 11 bases fit TRBD2. Germline V gene sequence: CDR1 SGHAT, CDR2 FQNNGV. The length of the CDR3 is 18 residues. Unmatched junction bases numbered 9, after V lost 5 bases and J lost 0 bases. DNA for the CDR3: TGTGCCAGCAGCAATCTAGCGGGGGGTTATAGCTCCTACAATGAGCAGTTCTTC. It codes for CASSNLAGGYSSYNEQFF.

The chain's CDR3 is CASSSRVGASGSGTDTQYF. As DNA, the CDR3 is TGTGCCAGCAGCTCTAGGGTTGGGGCTAGCGGGAGTGGCACAGATACGCAGTATTTT. The chain has TRBV7-2 and TRBJ2-3; TRBD2 aligns across 10 bases. The CDR3 has 19 amino acids. Looked up from germline, CDR1 is SGHTA and CDR2 is FQGNSA. The V segment lost 4 bases and the J segment 1 base; nucleotides outside the gene matches: 14.

In DNA, the CDR3 is TGTGCCAGCACCCTGGGGCAGGGAGGCTACAATGAGCAGTTCTTC. This codes for CASTLGQGGYNEQFF. The chain links TRBV5-6 to TRBJ2-1; tentative D call: TRBD2 (6 bases). Germline-derived CDR1 and CDR2 are SGHDT and YYEEEE. Deletions cut 6 bases from V and 3 bases from J, with 16 bases between. The CDR3 covers 15 residues.

The V and J genes are TRBV11-2 and TRBJ1-1, with D possibly TRBD1 on 5 matching bases. Germline V gene sequence: CDR1 SGHAT, CDR2 FQNNGV. The length of the CDR3 is 13 residues. Trimming removed 7 bases at V and 11 bases at J, with 20 bases between. The CDR3, as DNA: TGTGCCAGCAACTACGCGGCAGGGTGGTACGCTTTCTTT. The encoded protein is CASNYAAGWYAFF.

V and J are TRBV11-2 and TRBJ2-7; 10 bases fit TRBD1. This CDR3 is built from 16 residues. The V and J ends lost 4 bases and 3 bases, in that order; junction bases with no gene match: 9. Germline V gene data show CDR1 as SGHAT and CDR2 as FQNNGV. This chain's CDR3 is CASSSLRQGALYEQYF. CDR3 nucleotide sequence: TGTGCCAGCAGCTCCCTTAGACAGGGGGCCCTCTACGAGCAGTACTTC. Combining the CDR3 with reference TRBV11-2 and TRBJ2-7 gives the whole variable domain EAGVAQSPRYKIIEKRQSVAFWCNPISGHATLYWYQQILGQGPKLLIQFQNNGVVDDSQLPKDRFSAERLKGVDSTLKIQPAKLEDSAVYLCASSSLRQGALYEQYFGPGTRLTVT.

On this clone itself: The sample carries other DNA sequences with the same CDR3. This rearrangement joins TRBV5-1 to TRBJ2-2; TRBD1 matches at 8 bases. There are 15 residues in the CDR3. Looked up from germline, CDR1 is SGHRS and CDR2 is YFSETQ. V dropped 0 bases and J dropped 7; count of bases not matched to a gene: 5. The CDR3 DNA follows: TGCGCCAGCAGCTTGGGGCAGGGGGCGATCGGGGAGCTGTTTTTT. Its protein product is CASSLGQGAIGELFF.

V is TRBV4-1 and J is TRBJ2-7; 10 bases agree with TRBD2. Germline assignment: CDR1 MGHRA and CDR2 YSYEKL. J was trimmed by 3 bases and V by 3 bases; bases with no gene match: 11. The CDR3 has 17 amino acids. DNA for the CDR3: TGCGCCAGCAGCCACGGCACCGGGACTAGCGCTCTCTACGAGCAGTACTTC. Amino acid sequence: CASSHGTGTSALYEQYF.

The gene calls are TRBV18 and TRBJ2-3; tentative D call: TRBD1 (7 bases). The CDR3 extends over 15 amino acids. Germline V gene lookup returns CDR1 KGHSH and CDR2 LQKENI. The V gene lost 3 bases and the J gene lost 4 bases, with 14 bases spanning the gap. CDR3 bases: TGTGCCAGCTCACCGACAGGGTGGGGGGCAGATACGCAGTATTTT. It is translated as CASSPTGWGADTQYF. Using reference TRBV18 and TRBJ2-3 for the parts outside the CDR3, the full variable domain is NAGVMQNPRHLVRRRGQEARLRCSPMKGHSHVYWYRQLPEEGLKFMVYLQKENIIDESGMPKERFSAEFPKEGPSILRIQQVVRGDSAAYFCASSPTGWGADTQYFGPGTRLTVL.

The V gene is TRBV5-1, the J gene TRBJ2-2; no firm D call. The CDR3 consists of 12 residues. Trimming left V 6 bases short and J 5 bases short, with 8 bases between. The V gene's germline CDR1 is SGHRS and CDR2 YFSETQ. CDR3 in amino acids: CASTSGTGELFF. DNA for the CDR3: TGCGCCAGCACCTCCGGGACCGGGGAGCTGTTTTTT.